Below, 14 T cell receptor beta chains from the same sample are listed, as sequenced in a study of beta chain features in type 1 diabetes (dated by TCRdb to the late 2010s). The library was generated by the immunoSEQ multiplex PCR assay. The entire amount of isolated RNA was reverse transcribed using the High Capacity cDNA Reverse Transcription Kit, so the sequenced TCRB transcripts were expressed ones. TCRdb took over this immuneACCESS table, retaining in-frame rearrangements with V and J assigned. Such tables are incomplete; in checked studies, under half of the missing clones stem from an unresolved V gene, and the remainder is unexplained. The sample records hundreds of thousands of clones, about 16% of which are singletons. Around 0.1% of the sample comes from the top ten. The sample taken for sequencing was naive CD4+ T cells from blood. The cell subset or site tag for this specimen amounts to: true naive CD4+ T cells. The receptors were sampled from a young man in good health.

The gene calls are TRBV11-2 and TRBJ1-3; the D is unclear. Trimming took 2 bases from V and 0 from J, leaving 8 bases between them. The CDR3 runs to 15 residues. CDR1 and CDR2 from the germline V gene are SGHAT and FQNNGV. The CDR3 nucleotides are TGTGCCAGCAGCTTACCGGGCCTCTCTGGAAACACCATATATTTT. Translating gives CASSLPGLSGNTIYF.

This clone was observed a few times. V usage is TRBV7-2 and J usage is TRBJ2-3; the match to TRBD2 covers 7 bases. The length of the CDR3 is 16 residues. V shed 5 bases, J shed 2 bases, and the junction held 10 bases outside the gene matches. CDR1 and CDR2 (germline): SGHTA, FQGNSA. DNA of the CDR3: TGTGCCAGCAGCGGGCACGGGGGGATCTCCACAGATACGCAGTATTTT. Amino acids: CASSGHGGISTDTQYF.

This chain links TRBV7-9 with TRBJ1-5; TRBD1 is a possible D gene (6 bases). Germline-derived CDR1 and CDR2 are SEHNR and FQNEAQ (reference sequence). Trimming cost V 4 bases and J 4 bases, with 11 bases left between them. The CDR3 length is 14 residues. The CDR3 region is CASSYTDSNQPQHF. The CDR3 bases are TGTGCCAGCAGCTACACGGACAGTAATCAGCCCCAGCATTTT.

This clone was observed a handful of times. This chain joins TRBV6-1 and TRBJ1-1, with D perhaps TRBD1 (5 bases). CDR3 length equals 13 residues. Germline V gene data show CDR1 as MNHNS and CDR2 as SASEGT. The V and J ends lost 7 bases and 8 bases respectively, with 17 bases between them. The chain's CDR3 is CASKSQRGAEAFF. As DNA, the CDR3 is TGTGCCAGCAAGTCACAGCGAGGGGCAGAAGCTTTCTTT.

This clone was detected a few times. The chain carries TRBV6-5 and TRBJ1-1; D gene unclear. Germline V gene data show CDR1 as MNHEY and CDR2 as SVGAGI. Trimming removed 2 bases at V and 1 base at J, with 11 bases between. The CDR3 contains 15 residues. CDR3 DNA sequence: TGTGCCAGCAGTTACGGCAGCGGTCAGAACACTGAAGCTTTCTTT. Translating it yields CASSYGSGQNTEAFF.

This clone was picked up a small number of times. This chain links TRBV10-3 with TRBJ2-7; 8 positions agree with TRBD1. Looked up from germline, CDR1 is ENHRY and CDR2 is SYGVKD. The CDR3 runs 16 residues. Germline trimming cut 3 bases from V and 0 bases from J; bases unmatched to any gene: 7. CDR3 protein: CAISDRQGFISYEQYF. CDR3 DNA sequence: TGTGCCATCAGTGACCGACAGGGGTTCATCTCCTACGAGCAGTACTTC.

The sample holds a few counts of this clone. The chain recombines TRBV7-9 with TRBJ2-7, with D maybe TRBD1 (6 bases). Germline V CDR1 and CDR2: SEHNR, FQNEAQ (reference sequence). This CDR3 has 14 amino acids. Trimming took off 5 bases at V and 2 bases at J, with 13 bases between the two ends. The CDR3 DNA follows: TGTGCCAGCAGCCACTACAGGGATACCTACGAGCAGTACTTC. It codes for CASSHYRDTYEQYF.

There are a few counts of this clone. V is TRBV7-3 and J is TRBJ2-5, with D possibly matching TRBD1 (6 bases). Germline V lookup: CDR1 SGHTA, CDR2 FQGTGA. CDR3 size: 15 residues. V was pared by 5 bases and J by 1 base, with 14 bases between. The CDR3 region has the DNA TGTGCCAGCAGCGCTCACACAGGGTCCCAAGAGACCCAGTACTTC. It codes for CASSAHTGSQETQYF.

V usage is TRBV19 and J usage is TRBJ2-7; 9 positions agree with TRBD2. CDR3 size: 16 residues. CDR1 and CDR2 from the germline V gene are LNHDA and SQIVND (reference sequence). V lost 0 bases, J lost 1 base, and 4 bases stayed unmatched. The CDR3 coding sequence is TGTGCCAGTAGTATAGAGGAGACTAGCGGTTCCTACGAGCAGTACTTC. As protein: CASSIEETSGSYEQYF.

This clone appeared a few times. V usage is TRBV4-1 and J usage is TRBJ2-1; no clear D gene. The germline CDR1 and CDR2 sequences are MGHRA and YSYEKL. The CDR3 totals 13 residues. With 4 bases removed from V and 7 bases from J, the gap between germline ends came to 11 bases. CDR3 amino acids: CASSLSPENEQFF. The CDR3 nucleotides are TGCGCCAGCAGCCTAAGCCCTGAAAATGAGCAGTTCTTC.

V is TRBV7-2 and J is TRBJ1-5, with 8 bases aligning to TRBD1. Germline V gives CDR1 SGHTA, CDR2 FQGNSA. V shed 1 base and J 2 bases; nucleotides not matched to a gene: 4. This CDR3 contains 16 residues. As DNA, the CDR3 is TGTGCCAGCAGCTTAGGGCGGGGACAGGGCAATCAGCCCCAGCATTTT. Its protein is CASSLGRGQGNQPQHF.

CDR3 amino acids: CASSRQGTLAKNIQYF. CDR3 DNA sequence: TGTGCCAGCAGTCGACAGGGGACTCTAGCCAAAAACATTCAGTACTTC. The chain uses TRBV9 and TRBJ2-4; 8 bases align to TRBD1. Per the germline V gene, CDR1 is SGDLS and CDR2 is YYNGEE. Losses at the gene ends were 5 bases for V and 0 bases for J; bases not matched to a gene: 7. The CDR3 consists of 16 residues.

In its sample, this clone was seen a few times. This chain joins TRBV28 and TRBJ1-1, with 10 bases that match TRBD1. Losses at the gene ends were 7 bases for V and 8 bases for J; bases not matched to a gene: 7. CDR1 and CDR2 from the germline V gene are MDHEN and SYDVKM. There are 13 residues in the CDR3. The CDR3 loop reads CASIAGTGAEAFF. Here the CDR3 DNA reads TGTGCCAGCATTGCCGGGACAGGGGCAGAAGCTTTCTTT.

This rearrangement joins TRBV19 to TRBJ1-2, with TRBD1 as a possible D gene (5 bases). Looked up from germline, CDR1 is LNHDA and CDR2 is SQIVND (reference sequence). The CDR3 runs 14 residues. V was pared by 5 bases and J by 0 bases, with 10 bases between. The CDR3 nucleotides are TGTGCCAGTAGTCCCGACAGCGCTAACTATGGCTACACCTTC. Protein: CASSPDSANYGYTF.